These T cell receptor beta chains were read from a single sample in a study of T cells in localized non-small cell lung cancer. Assay used: immunoSEQ multiplex PCR; TCRdb lists only in-frame clones, some missing. The sample holds fewer than 40,000 clones, 87% seen once. The sample consisted of peripheral blood mononuclear cells, taken before any cancer treatment. These receptors originate from a man between 40 and 70 years old with stage III lung adenocarcinoma. Both conserved end residues are trimmed from each CDR3.

j_gene | v_gene | CDR3aa
TRBJ1-4 | TRBV2 | ASSAQGKENEKLF
TRBJ1-3 | TRBV6-5 | ASSAVISGNTIY
TRBJ1-5 | TRBV30 | ACTRTGTGKNQPQH
TRBJ1-1 | TRBV7-2 | ASSLVRGPEAF
TRBJ2-3 | TRBV6-6 | ASSRGGGMIDTQY
TRBJ1-2 | TRBV19 | ASSLNTGSPYYGYT
TRBJ2-5 | TRBV25-1 | ASSGDRGPETQY
TRBJ1-1 | TRBV29-1 | SVALSGGGNTEAF
TRBJ2-3 | TRBV11-3 | ASSRPGTGGVTDTQY
TRBJ2-7 | TRBV7-9 | ASSLATNYEQY
TRBJ2-6 | TRBV27 | ASSLSHGANVLT
TRBJ2-3 | TRBV5-1 | ASSLAPIYTDTQY
TRBJ2-7 | TRBV14 | ASSQDVFSYEQY
TRBJ1-5 | TRBV12-5 | ASGATGGNQPQH
TRBJ2-1 | TRBV18 | ASSPGQTYNEQF
TRBJ1-6 | TRBV7-9 | ASSFEGDSPLH
TRBJ1-5 | TRBV28 | ASSLATGANQPQH
TRBJ2-7 | TRBV19 | ASSMGTASYEQY
TRBJ2-5 | TRBV4-1 | ASSQAGASRETQY
TRBJ2-5 | TRBV28 | ASSLWGVGSETQY
TRBJ1-4 | TRBV4-3 | ASSPPFQGNEKLF
TRBJ2-2 | TRBV5-1 | ASSLSGFGDTGELF
TRBJ2-6 | TRBV30 | AWRQAGVSGANVLT
TRBJ2-3 | TRBV7-9 | ASSLWGEETDTQY
TRBJ1-3 | TRBV18 | ASSPPGRASGNTIY
TRBJ1-3 | TRBV15 | ATSRDGAGGNTIY
TRBJ2-7 | TRBV10-3 | AISESGQASGEQY
TRBJ1-2 | TRBV29-1 | SAETGRGYT
TRBJ2-7 | TRBV2 | ASDILAGTYEQY
TRBJ2-3 | TRBV7-6 | ASSLVTSGGAVDTQY
TRBJ2-4 | TRBV5-6 | ASSFDGTKANIQY
TRBJ2-7 | TRBV2 | ASERGNSYEQY
TRBJ2-5 | TRBV28 | ASSFSSGGQETQY
TRBJ1-5 | TRBV18 | ASTTTRERPQH
TRBJ2-7 | TRBV11-3 | ASSNGNGTYEQY
TRBJ1-2 | TRBV28 | ASSPRLGQGSDYGYT
TRBJ1-2 | TRBV5-6 | ASNSVQTDYGYT
TRBJ2-4 | TRBV23-1 | ASKGQGENIQY
TRBJ1-2 | TRBV5-6 | ASSERALNYGYT
TRBJ2-1 | TRBV6-1 | ASSERGRGFLDEQF
TRBJ2-5 | TRBV5-6 | ASSLAMQETQY
TRBJ1-2 | TRBV19 | ASRDHSGIPGYT